A single sample is the source of the 2 T cell receptor beta chains below, sequenced in a study of T cell clonotyping in hematopoietic cell transplantation. This table comes from immunoSEQ multiplex PCR, and its TCRdb copy is limited to in-frame clones, with some not included. Of 4,200 or so clones in the sample, 60% to 85% were seen once. Sample: peripheral blood mononuclear cells, taken 100 days after allogeneic stem cell transplant. All receptors derive from a male patient between 45 and 59 years old who had an allogeneic stem cell transplant from an unrelated donor, so the T cells may come from the graft donor. Some clones in this sample may be carry-over from other donors' samples.

This clone was recorded once. This chain joins TRBV10-3 and TRBJ1-2, with a weak D call TRBD1 (6 bases). Trimming removed 6 bases from V and 5 bases from J, with 19 bases in between. This CDR3 has 15 amino acids. Germline V CDR1 and CDR2: ENHRY, SYGVKD. The CDR3 here is CAISGTQEREYGYTF. CDR3 sequence (DNA): TGTGCCATCAGCGGGACACAGGAAAGAGAGTATGGCTACACCTTC.

The rearrangement links TRBV2 to TRBJ1-2, with a tentative D call TRBD1 (6 bases). V was cut by 3 bases and J by 6 bases, with 11 bases left in between. Germline V lookup: CDR1 SNHLY, CDR2 FYNNEI. The CDR3 has 13 residues. CDR3 sequence (DNA): TGTGCCAGCAGTGATTACAGGGAACATGGCTACACCTTC. This gives the protein CASSDYREHGYTF.